These 5 T cell receptor beta chains were sequenced from one sample in a study of identical twins (TCRdb year 2016). The library relied on 5' RACE. TCRdb shows the sequencer as Illumina HiSeq 2000. TCRdb cleaned the public reads at Q25 with fastp, built clones with MiXCR and kept in-frame beta chains. Entries that share a CDR3 protein sequence are merged under the most common genes and DNA. Present in this sample are roughly 720,000 distinct CDR3 sequences, 15% to 20% of which were seen just once. Around 12% of the sample goes to the ten largest clones. These same data were also listed under a study on T cells expressing NK-cell markers.

Sequences were obtained from PBMCs. Receptor source: a young woman in good health.

This clonotype has a handful of counts. The J gene is TRBJ2-5, the V gene TRBV5-1, with D unclear. The CDR3 extends over 14 amino acids. CDR1 is SGHRS, CDR2 YFSETQ, per germline. The V gene lost 3 bases and the J gene lost 2 bases, with 11 bases spanning the gap. In nucleotides, the CDR3 is TGCGCCAGCAGCTACCAGAATGATCAAGAGACCCAGTACTTC. It specifies CASSYQNDQETQYF.

This clonotype came up a few times. The chain uses TRBV7-6 and TRBJ2-7; no firm D call. Germline V gene sequence: CDR1 SGHVS, CDR2 FNYEAQ. Trimming shortened V by 5 bases and J by 4 bases, and 15 bases separated the two germline ends. CDR3 length: 14 amino acids. CDR3 bases: TGTGCCAGCAGCACAAGCGCCTCAGGATACGAGCAGTACTTC. Its protein product is CASSTSASGYEQYF. The full variable domain, in which reference TRBV7-6 and TRBJ2-7 provide the parts outside the CDR3, is GAGVSQSPRYKVTKRGQDVALRCDPISGHVSLYWYRQALGQGPEFLTYFNYEAQQDKSGLPNDRFSAERPEGSISTLTIQRTEQRDSAMYRCASSTSASGYEQYFGPGTRLTVT.

A word on this clonotype: One end of the junction fails to match germline, which may point to a read error. This sequence joins TRBV20-1 and TRBJ2-3; D is unclear. The length of the CDR3 is 10 residues. CDR1 is DFQATT and CDR2 is SNEGSKA in the germline V gene (reference sequence). CDR3 in DNA: TGCAGTGCTACGACAACGGCCCCTAATTTT. Translated, it gives CSATTTAPNF.

In the case of this clonotype: This may be a read error: a much more frequent sequence differs by one nucleotide. The chain couples TRBV12-3 or TRBV12-4 to TRBJ1-1; a possible D gene is TRBD1 (5 bases). This CDR3 spans 14 amino acids. The CDR3 coding sequence is TGTGCCAGCAGTTCGACAGCGATGAACGCTGAAGCTTTCTTT. Its translation is CASSSTAMNAEAFF.

The chain employs TRBV20-1 and TRBJ1-1; TRBD1 aligns across 12 bases. Germline CDR1 and CDR2: DFQATT and SNEGSKA (reference sequence). CDR3 size: 14 residues. Germline trimming cut 7 bases from V and 3 bases from J; bases unmatched to any gene: 6. This CDR3 is CSVRGQGAHTEAFF. Written as DNA, the CDR3 is TGCAGTGTAAGGGGACAGGGGGCGCACACTGAAGCTTTCTTT.